These 11 T cell receptor beta chains came from one sample sequenced in a study of PD-1 blockade in classical Hodgkin lymphoma. Time point noted: cycle 4 day 1 (C4D1), after about 6 weeks of nivolumab. All trial patients relapsed after autologous stem cell transplantation. It was by magnetic negative selection that CD4+ T cells were purified from thawed PBMCs. Sequenced by immunoSEQ multiplex PCR; TCRdb stores in-frame clones only, minus some. The repertoire holds about 6,400 clones, with around nine tenths as singletons. Sequenced material: CD4+ T cells from blood, taken before the fourth cycle of nivolumab. Every receptor here comes from a human donor with classical Hodgkin lymphoma.

The chain carries TRBV5-1 and TRBJ2-3, with unresolved D. The CDR3 is made up of 13 amino acids. The germline V gene has CDR1 SGHRS and CDR2 YFSETQ. The germline V and J ends were trimmed by 5 bases and 3 bases, with 10 bases remaining between them. The CDR3 region has the DNA TGCGCCAGCAGAATTAGTGGGACAGATACGCAGTATTTT. Its translation: CASRISGTDTQYF. The whole variable domain, remainder taken from reference TRBV5-1 and TRBJ2-3, is KAGVTQTPRYLIKTRGQQVTLSCSPISGHRSVSWYQQTPGQGLQFLFEYFSETQRNKGNFPGRFSGRQFSNSRSEMNVSTLELGDSALYLCASRISGTDTQYFGPGTRLTVL.

This chain links TRBV5-1 with TRBJ2-5; TRBD2 agrees at 11 bases. After removal of 0 bases from V and 1 base from J, the junction contained 2 bases not matched to a gene. Germline CDR1 SGHRS, CDR2 YFSETQ. There are 16 residues in the CDR3. Here the CDR3 DNA reads TGCGCCAGCAGCTTGGGACTAGCGGGAATCCAAGAGACCCAGTACTTC. Residues: CASSLGLAGIQETQYF.

This clone was observed a few times. The chain combines TRBV5-1 with TRBJ1-5, with D possibly TRBD1 on 6 matching bases. The germline gives CDR1 SGHRS, CDR2 YFSETQ. There are 15 residues in the CDR3. V gave up 5 bases and J gave up 0 bases, with 12 bases separating them. This CDR3 is CASSLGDTSNQPQHF. CDR3 DNA sequence: TGCGCCAGCAGTCTAGGGGACACTAGCAATCAGCCCCAGCATTTT.

This clone was recorded once. At one of its ends the junction is not consistent with the germline gene, which may arise from a read error. The rearrangement joins TRBV10-3 to TRBJ2-7, with D perhaps TRBD2 (5 bases). Looked up from germline, CDR1 is ENHRY and CDR2 is SYGVKD. CDR3 length: 12 amino acids. DNA of the CDR3: TGTGCCATCAGTGAGACCCGGACTTCCCTAGGCTTC. Translating it yields CAISETRTSLGF.

This clone was seen only a few times. The chain combines TRBV19 with TRBJ2-4, with D perhaps TRBD2 (6 bases). Germline-derived CDR1 and CDR2 are LNHDA and SQIVND (reference sequence). With 2 bases removed from V and 0 bases from J, the gap between germline ends came to 20 bases. The CDR3 consists of 19 residues. CDR3 protein: CASSIRKAERALAKNIQYF. DNA of the CDR3: TGTGCCAGTAGTATACGTAAAGCTGAGCGGGCCTTAGCCAAAAACATTCAGTACTTC.

This chain connects TRBV30 to TRBJ2-6; no reliable D call. CDR1 is GTSNPN and CDR2 is SVGIG in the germline V gene (reference sequence). The CDR3 has 15 amino acids. V was clipped by 0 bases and J by 6 bases, with 12 bases between them. Written as DNA, the CDR3 is TGTGCCTGGAGTGTCGTCCCCTTTTCGGCCAACGTCCTGACTTTC. Its translation is CAWSVVPFSANVLTF.

The V call is TRBV19, the J call TRBJ2-3; TRBD1 is a possible D gene (5 bases). The V gene lost 7 bases and the J gene lost 0 bases, with 11 bases spanning the gap. The CDR3 has 14 amino acids. The germline gives CDR1 LNHDA, CDR2 SQIVND (reference sequence). The CDR3 sequence: CASKEQGSTDTQYF. CDR3 nucleotide sequence: TGTGCCAGTAAGGAGCAGGGTAGCACAGATACGCAGTATTTT.

V and J are TRBV6-6 and TRBJ2-4, with 8 bases identical to TRBD1. Unmatched junction bases numbered 8, after V lost 6 bases and J lost 7 bases. Per germline, CDR1 MNHNY and CDR2 SVGAGI (reference sequence). The CDR3 runs 14 residues. DNA for the CDR3: TGTGCCAGCAGACCAGGGGGCGCGTATAACATTCAGTACTTC. Translation: CASRPGGAYNIQYF.

A single count supports this clone. The chain has TRBV4-1 and TRBJ2-7; the D gene is possibly TRBD1 (6 bases). V lost 0 bases and J 5 bases, leaving 20 bases between the germline ends. Germline lookup yields CDR1 MGHRA and CDR2 YSYEKL. This CDR3 region has 17 residues. This chain's CDR3 is CASSQDRAAGERDEQYF. CDR3 nucleotides: TGCGCCAGCAGCCAAGATAGAGCGGCAGGGGAAAGGGACGAGCAGTACTTC.

The sample holds a few counts of this clone. V is TRBV2 and J is TRBJ1-1, with D maybe TRBD1 (5 bases). The CDR3 loop spans 15 amino acids. Germline-derived CDR1 and CDR2 are SNHLY and FYNNEI. V was shortened by 2 bases and J by 0 bases, with 10 bases between the two germline ends. The CDR3 is CASSEQGSMNTEAFF. The CDR3 DNA reads TGTGCCAGCAGTGAACAGGGATCGATGAACACTGAAGCTTTCTTT.

The chain carries TRBV19 and TRBJ2-3; 7 nucleotides match TRBD1. Germline lookup yields CDR1 LNHDA and CDR2 SQIVND (reference sequence). V lost 5 bases and J lost 0; bases outside the gene matches: 8. CDR3 length: 16 amino acids. Written as DNA, the CDR3 is TGTGCCAGTAGTGTGCCGGGACAGCCTAGCACAGATACGCAGTATTTT. This translates into CASSVPGQPSTDTQYF.